This T cell receptor (beta chain) emerged from a study of T cells in Graves' hyperthyroidism and ophthalmopathy. The CDR3 length is 14 residues. Germline V gene sequence: CDR1 SGHRS, CDR2 YFSETQ. Patients affected by ophthalmopathy presented a Clinical Activity Score of at least 3, a NOSPECS grade of at least 4, and disease duration below 3 months. Patients having uncontrolled infection, another autoimmune disease, pregnancy or lactation were not included. Cells are PBMCs isolated from roughly 10 ml of fresh blood. The CDR3 regions of TCR beta were amplified from RNA transcripts. In the first-round RT-PCR of the TCR CDR3, the HTBI primer set was used. TCRdb independently ran MiXCR on the multiplex PCR reads; one entry per CDR3 protein. This sample has around 610,000 distinct CDR3 sequences, with 14% to 15% found just once. This clonotype was recorded at least ten times. What it binds is not known. Mismatch with germline at one junction end may stem from a read error.

Notes on the study in general: With a median lead of approximately 6.4 months before onset, the model predicted ophthalmopathy.

V and J are TRBV5-1 and TRBJ2-5; 10 bases match TRBD2. This clonotype originated in a woman in her forties with Graves' ophthalmopathy. Input material: blood. The CDR3 region is CASSSSGGGETQYF. In nucleotides, the CDR3 is TGTGCCAGCAGCTCGAGCGGGGGGGGAGAGACCCAGTACTTC.